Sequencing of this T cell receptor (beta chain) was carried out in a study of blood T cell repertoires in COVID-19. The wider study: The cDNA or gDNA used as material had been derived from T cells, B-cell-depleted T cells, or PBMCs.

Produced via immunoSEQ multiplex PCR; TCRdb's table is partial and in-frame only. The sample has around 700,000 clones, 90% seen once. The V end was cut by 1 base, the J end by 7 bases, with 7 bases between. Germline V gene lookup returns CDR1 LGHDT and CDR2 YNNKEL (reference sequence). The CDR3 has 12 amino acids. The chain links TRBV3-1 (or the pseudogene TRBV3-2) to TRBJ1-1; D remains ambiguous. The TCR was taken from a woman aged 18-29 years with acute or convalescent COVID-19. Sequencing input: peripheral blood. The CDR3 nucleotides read TGTGCCAGCAGCCAAGTTCCCAGTGAAGCTTTCTTT. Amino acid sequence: CASSQVPSEAFF.